Following are 3 T cell receptor beta chains from one sample sequenced in a study of blood T cell repertoires in COVID-19. The method was immunoSEQ multiplex PCR; TCRdb's version includes in-frame clones alone and lacks a portion of them. Among approximately 130,000 clones listed, 80% to 90% were seen once. The specimen sequenced was peripheral blood. The receptor set was obtained from a man aged 50 to 60 with active COVID-19.

The CDR3 coding sequence is TGTGCCAGTAGTGTGGGACAGGGGGACGGCACAGATACGCAGTATTTT. Protein sequence: CASSVGQGDGTDTQYF. This chain connects TRBV19 to TRBJ2-3; 11 bases are a match to TRBD1. The CDR3 runs 16 residues. Germline CDR1 is LNHDA and CDR2 is SQIVND (reference sequence). V dropped 5 bases and J dropped 1; count of bases not matched to a gene: 5.

The J gene is TRBJ1-2, the V gene TRBV11-2; 9 bases are a match to TRBD1. J lost 8 bases, V lost 5 bases, and 9 bases had no gene match. The CDR3 runs 14 residues. Germline CDR1 reads SGHAT; CDR2 reads FQNNGV. Written as DNA, the CDR3 is TGTGCCAGCAGCCCTAAACAGGGGGCGGGCGGCTACACCTTC. It codes for CASSPKQGAGGYTF.

As regards this clone: This specimen includes other DNA sequences encoding the same CDR3. The chain recombines TRBV15 with TRBJ2-5; D not resolved. Germline assignment: CDR1 LNHNV and CDR2 YYDKDF (reference sequence). V was trimmed by 0 bases and J by 5 bases, leaving 7 bases between them. CDR3 size: 13 residues. The CDR3 sequence is CATSRDRRETQYF. Written as DNA, the CDR3 is TGTGCCACCAGCAGAGATAGGCGGGAGACCCAGTACTTC.